This T cell receptor (beta chain) stems from a study of blood T cell repertoires in COVID-19. About the research overall: Researchers got acute and convalescent COVID-19 samples from the United States, Italy and Spain. In each case, the material was cDNA or gDNA derived from T cells, B-cell-depleted T cells, or PBMCs.

The germline V gene encodes CDR1 LNHDA and CDR2 SQIVND (reference sequence). The CDR3 extends over 12 amino acids. V gave up 4 bases and J gave up 5 bases, with 8 bases separating them. Per the study methods: Scientists estimated how many nucleated cells there were by amplifying reference gene primers. TCRdb keeps only in-frame clones here, not all; method: immunoSEQ multiplex PCR. V and J calls and clone size follow that table, whereas D and trimming were derived from the DNA. Seen here are around 100,000 clones, over 65% observed once, and the top ten hold over 10%. The source of this sequence is a human donor in a cohort sampled during active COVID-19. The chain couples TRBV19 to TRBJ1-2; D is possibly TRBD1 (5 bases). The sequenced sample consisted of peripheral blood. The CDR3 sequence is CASSTKGYGYTF. The CDR3 bases are TGTGCCAGTAGTACCAAGGGGTATGGCTACACCTTC.